A single sample is the source of the 21 T cell receptor beta chains below, sequenced in a study of metastatic and nonmetastatic thyroid tumors. Nobody among the patients had been given any treatment before thyroid surgery. Using MiXCR, TCRdb reanalyzed the PCR reads. The sample has under 45,000 clones; roughly 17% are singletons. Sequenced sample: tumor tissue. The receptors originated from a female donor with papillary thyroid cancer or a benign thyroid nodule (not recorded which). Some clones in this sample may be carry-over from other donors' samples.

This clone was seen many times. V and J are TRBV2 and TRBJ2-1; D perhaps matches TRBD2 (6 bases). Germline CDR1 is SNHLY and CDR2 is FYNNEI. V shed 8 bases and J shed 4 bases, with 15 bases lying between them. The CDR3 consists of 14 residues. CDR3 bases: TGTGCCAGCGGGGTCTGGGCGGGGTACAATGAGCAGTTCTTC. The encoded protein is CASGVWAGYNEQFF.

This clone was recorded a few times. The chain links TRBV5-4 to TRBJ2-1, with D perhaps matching TRBD2 (5 bases). The CDR3 runs to 14 residues. V lost 0 bases and J lost 3, with 7 bases in between. Germline V gene lookup returns CDR1 SGHNT and CDR2 YYREEE (reference sequence). The CDR3 sequence: CASSLVGSYNEQFF. The CDR3 DNA follows: TGTGCCAGCAGCTTGGTGGGGAGCTACAATGAGCAGTTCTTC.

This clone was detected many times. CDR3 DNA sequence: TGTGCCAGCAGCTCGATGTACACAGATACGCAGTATTTT. Residues: CASSSMYTDTQYF. The chain combines TRBV7-3 with TRBJ2-3; D is ambiguous. Germline CDR1 SGHTA, CDR2 FQGTGA. This CDR3 spans 13 amino acids. The germline V and J ends were trimmed by 4 bases and 2 bases, with 7 bases remaining between them.

In its sample, this clone was seen many times. J is TRBJ1-4 and V is TRBV5-4; unclear D gene. Trimming removed 0 bases at V and 0 bases at J, with 9 bases between. This CDR3 region has 16 residues. Germline-derived CDR1 and CDR2 are SGHNT and YYREEE (reference sequence). For the CDR3, the DNA is TGTGCCAGCAGCTTGGACAGACCATCAACTAATGAAAAACTGTTTTTT. Protein product: CASSLDRPSTNEKLFF.

Concerning this clone itself: This CDR3 is missing its conserved last phenylalanine or tryptophan, likely due to a read error. The chain has TRBV5-6 and TRBJ2-7; D possibly corresponds to TRBD2 (6 bases). Germline V gene data show CDR1 as SGHDT and CDR2 as YYEEEE. The CDR3 is 16 amino acids. Trimming took off 5 bases at V and 3 bases at J, with 21 bases between the two ends. CDR3 nucleotides: TGTGCCAGCAGTGGGACTGTTGAAGCTTTGGGCTACGAGCAGTACTCC. As protein: CASSGTVEALGYEQYS.

With respect to this clone: At one end the junction does not follow the germline gene, possibly because of a read error. The same CDR3 can be traced to other DNA sequences in this sample. This rearrangement joins TRBV6-1 to TRBJ2-5, with D possibly matching TRBD2 (7 bases). Germline V gene lookup returns CDR1 MNHNS and CDR2 SASEGT. The CDR3 covers 14 residues. CDR3 sequence: CASSEGGGGETQYF. The CDR3 DNA reads as TGTGCCAGCAGTGAAGGAGGGGGGGGGGAGACACAGTACTTC.

This clone appeared many times. The chain employs TRBV20-1 and TRBJ2-7; TRBD2 agrees at 11 bases. With V trimmed by 2 bases and J by 6 bases, 6 bases remained unmatched. The CDR3 length is 14 residues. CDR1 is DFQATT and CDR2 is SNEGSKA in the germline V gene (reference sequence). In nucleotides, the CDR3 is TGCAGTGCTAGACCTAGCGGGAGGTGGTCCGAGCAGTACTTC. The encoded protein is CSARPSGRWSEQYF.

This clone came up many times. V usage is TRBV2 and J usage is TRBJ2-7; TRBD1 matches 8 bases. In germline, CDR1 is SNHLY, CDR2 FYNNEI. The CDR3 length is 15 residues. Trimming at V came to 5 bases and at J to 6 bases, leaving 12 bases not matched to a gene. CDR3 in DNA: TGTGCCAGCAGTACCGGACAGGGACTTGGGCTCGAGCAGTACTTC. Translated, it gives CASSTGQGLGLEQYF.

The chain employs TRBV30 and TRBJ2-2; 7 positions agree with TRBD1. Germline CDR1 is GTSNPN and CDR2 is SVGIG (reference sequence). J gave up 4 bases and V 8 bases, and 10 bases lay outside the gene matches. The CDR3 extends over 14 amino acids. The CDR3 is CAGPDRVATGELFF. For the CDR3, the DNA is TGTGCCGGACCTGACAGGGTAGCCACCGGGGAGCTGTTTTTT.

In this sample, this clone is medium-sized. The V and J genes are TRBV6-1 and TRBJ1-6, with a possible D match to TRBD1 (5 bases). Trimming cost V 8 bases and J 6 bases, with 14 bases left between them. Germline-derived CDR1 and CDR2 are MNHNS and SASEGT. CDR3 length: 14 residues. The CDR3 is CASSPRQFNSPLHF. CDR3 sequence (DNA): TGTGCCAGCTCCCCGCGACAGTTTAATTCACCCCTCCACTTT.

Remarks on this clone: A much more abundant neighbour one base away suggests this may be a read error. The chain couples TRBV9 to TRBJ1-1; D gene ambiguous. The CDR3 length is 14 residues. Germline lookup yields CDR1 SGDLS and CDR2 YYNGEE. This CDR3 is CASSQSGMNTQAFF. Written as DNA, the CDR3 is TGTGCCAGCAGTCAGTCGGGAATGAACACTCAAGCTTTCTTT.

The chain links TRBV10-3 to TRBJ1-5; no reliable D call. In germline, CDR1 is ENHRY, CDR2 SYGVKD. There are 19 residues in the CDR3. Trimming shortened V by 0 bases and J by 2 bases, and 20 bases separated the two germline ends. Here the CDR3 DNA reads TGTGCCATCAGTGAGTCTGGAGTCATCGTTTTGGAAGGCAATCAGCCCCAGCATTTT. Protein sequence: CAISESGVIVLEGNQPQHF.

Many counts were recorded for this clone. The CDR3 DNA follows: TGTGCCAGTAGTCTACAGGGTATGAGAAATCAGCCCCAGCATTTT. Translating gives CASSLQGMRNQPQHF. The V call is TRBV19, the J call TRBJ1-5; weak D call: TRBD1 (6 bases). The CDR3 loop spans 15 amino acids. The V gene's germline CDR1 is LNHDA and CDR2 SQIVND (reference sequence). Trimming removed 5 bases at V and 4 bases at J, with 15 bases between.

This clone was seen ten or more times. This chain joins TRBV5-1 and TRBJ2-5; 7 nucleotides align to TRBD2. Germline lookup yields CDR1 SGHRS and CDR2 YFSETQ. V lost 4 bases and J lost 3; bases outside the gene matches: 12. The CDR3 totals 16 residues. The CDR3 DNA follows: TGCGCCAGCAGCGGGATGGGCGGGAGAATTGAAGAGACCCAGTACTTC. It codes for CASSGMGGRIEETQYF. Together with reference TRBV5-1 and TRBJ2-5, the CDR3 gives the full variable domain: KAGVTQTPRYLIKTRGQQVTLSCSPISGHRSVSWYQQTPGQGLQFLFEYFSETQRNKGNFPGRFSGRQFSNSRSEMNVSTLELGDSALYLCASSGMGGRIEETQYFGPGTRLLVL.

A remark on this clone: At one end the junction does not follow the germline gene, possibly because of a read error. This specimen includes other DNA sequences encoding the same CDR3. The chain combines TRBV18 with TRBJ2-7; perhaps TRBD2 as D (5 bases). The CDR3 has 14 residues. Germline V gene sequence: CDR1 KGHSH, CDR2 LQKENI. The CDR3 region is CASSTGFTSYEQYF. DNA for the CDR3: TGCGCCAGCTCCACGGGGTTTACCTCTTACGAGCAGTACTTC.

This clone was detected ten times or more. The V and J genes are TRBV5-1 and TRBJ1-1, with D maybe TRBD1 (6 bases). V lost 3 bases and J lost 1, with 16 bases in between. The length of the CDR3 is 16 residues. Germline-derived CDR1 and CDR2 are SGHRS and YFSETQ. The CDR3 DNA is TGCGCCAGCAGCTCGTTGAGGGGGGCGCCGAACACTGAAGCTTTCTTT. This encodes CASSSLRGAPNTEAFF.

This clone came up many times. The chain has TRBV6-6 and TRBJ1-4; D might be TRBD1 (6 bases). This CDR3 contains 16 residues. V lost 0 bases and J lost 5, with 13 bases in between. CDR1 is MNHNY and CDR2 is SVGAGI in the germline V gene (reference sequence). This chain's CDR3 is CASSYSGAVRNEKLFF. The CDR3 DNA reads as TGTGCCAGCAGTTACTCGGGGGCGGTAAGAAATGAAAAACTGTTTTTT.

V and J are TRBV5-4 and TRBJ2-1; 8 bases line up with TRBD2. The CDR3 consists of 17 residues. Germline CDR1 is SGHNT and CDR2 is YYREEE (reference sequence). Trimming at V came to 3 bases and at J to 5 bases, leaving 13 bases not matched to a gene. The CDR3 here is CASSSTRTSRRNNEQFF. In nucleotides, the CDR3 is TGTGCCAGCAGCTCGACCAGGACTAGCAGGCGAAACAATGAGCAGTTCTTC. Looking up the rest from reference TRBV5-4 and TRBJ2-1 gives the full variable domain: ETGVTQSPTHLIKTRGQQVTLRCSSQSGHNTVSWYQQALGQGPQFIFQYYREEENGRGNFPPRFSGLQFPNYSSELNVNALELDDSALYLCASSSTRTSRRNNEQFFGPGTRLTVL.

This clone was counted at least ten times. V gene TRBV6-1 combines with J gene TRBJ1-4, with 7 bases lining up with TRBD1. Trimming at V came to 6 bases and at J to 0 bases, leaving 4 bases not matched to a gene. CDR3 size: 15 residues. From germline, CDR1 is MNHNS and CDR2 SASEGT. The CDR3 is CASSYGQATNEKLFF. The CDR3 DNA reads TGTGCCAGCAGCTACGGACAGGCAACTAATGAAAAACTGTTTTTT.

This clone was seen many times. The chain recombines TRBV27 with TRBJ1-6, with 7 bases that match TRBD1. Trimming at V came to 7 bases and at J to 3 bases, leaving 6 bases not matched to a gene. This CDR3 has 15 amino acids. Germline V gene sequence: CDR1 MNHEY, CDR2 SMNVEV (reference sequence). This CDR3 is CASKTGYFYNSPLHF. In DNA, the CDR3 is TGTGCCAGCAAGACAGGGTACTTCTATAATTCACCCCTCCACTTT.

The sample holds many counts of this clone. This chain links TRBV5-1 with TRBJ2-7; 7 nucleotides align to TRBD1. This CDR3 region has 15 residues. V dropped 4 bases and J dropped 4; count of bases not matched to a gene: 11. From germline, CDR1 is SGHRS and CDR2 YFSETQ. CDR3 coding DNA: TGCGCCAGCAGCGCTCGTCGGGACAGAGAATACGAGCAGTACTTC. Its protein product is CASSARRDREYEQYF. Full variable domain (outside the CDR3, taken from reference TRBV5-1 and TRBJ2-7): KAGVTQTPRYLIKTRGQQVTLSCSPISGHRSVSWYQQTPGQGLQFLFEYFSETQRNKGNFPGRFSGRQFSNSRSEMNVSTLELGDSALYLCASSARRDREYEQYFGPGTRLTVT.